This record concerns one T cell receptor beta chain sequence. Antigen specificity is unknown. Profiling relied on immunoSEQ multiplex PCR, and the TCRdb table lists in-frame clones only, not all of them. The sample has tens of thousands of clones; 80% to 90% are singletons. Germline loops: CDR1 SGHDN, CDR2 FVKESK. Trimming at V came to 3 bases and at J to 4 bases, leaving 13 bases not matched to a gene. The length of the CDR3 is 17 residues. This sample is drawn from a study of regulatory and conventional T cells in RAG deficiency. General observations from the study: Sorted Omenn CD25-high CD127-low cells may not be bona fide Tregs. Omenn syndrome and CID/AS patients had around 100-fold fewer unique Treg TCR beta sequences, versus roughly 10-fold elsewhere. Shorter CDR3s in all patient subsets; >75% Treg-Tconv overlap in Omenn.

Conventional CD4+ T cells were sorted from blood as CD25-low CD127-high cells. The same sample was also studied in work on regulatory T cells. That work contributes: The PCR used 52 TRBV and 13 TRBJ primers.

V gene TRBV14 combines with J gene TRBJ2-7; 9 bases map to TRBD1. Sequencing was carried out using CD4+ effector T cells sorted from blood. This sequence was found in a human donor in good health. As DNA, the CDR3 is TGTGCCAGCAGCCAGACCACAGGGGGCATCAATACATACGAGCAGTACTTC. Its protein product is CASSQTTGGINTYEQYF.